Following are 17 T cell receptor beta chains from one sample sequenced in a study of early T cells in non-severe SARS-CoV-2 infection. TCRdb redid the calling of the 5' RACE reads with MiXCR, one entry per CDR3 protein. The data contain under 70,000 distinct CDR3 sequences, 5.9% of them seen just once; the ten biggest clones take up less than 3.5%. The sequencing here drew on whole blood, taken at baseline. The receptors come from an adult who was a healthcare worker with PCR-confirmed SARS-CoV-2 infection or an uninfected control (not recorded which).

This clonotype appeared many times. V is TRBV5-1 and J is TRBJ2-3, with D possibly TRBD2 on 5 matching bases. V lost 7 bases and J lost 2, with 14 bases in between. Germline CDR1 and CDR2: SGHRS and YFSETQ. The CDR3 extends over 14 amino acids. CDR3 bases: TGCGCCAGCGGGCCGGGAACCTACACAGATACGCAGTATTTT. It yields the protein CASGPGTYTDTQYF. Based on the CDR3 plus reference TRBV5-1 and TRBJ2-3, the full variable domain is KAGVTQTPRYLIKTRGQQVTLSCSPISGHRSVSWYQQTPGQGLQFLFEYFSETQRNKGNFPGRFSGRQFSNSRSEMNVSTLELGDSALYLCASGPGTYTDTQYFGPGTRLTVL.

This clonotype was picked up many times. This chain uses TRBV6-5 with TRBJ1-1; 8 nucleotides line up with TRBD1. V gave up 6 bases and J gave up 9 bases; unmatched junction bases: 9. CDR1 is MNHEY, CDR2 SVGAGI, per germline. The CDR3 extends over 13 amino acids. CDR3 bases: TGTGCCAGCAGCCTCCAGGGACAGGTGAAAGCTTTCTTT. Translation gives CASSLQGQVKAFF.

This clonotype was found many times. The J gene is TRBJ1-4, the V gene TRBV7-9; a possible D gene is TRBD1 (6 bases). Germline V gene lookup returns CDR1 SEHNR and CDR2 FQNEAQ (reference sequence). V gave up 9 bases and J gave up 5 bases, with 22 bases separating them. CDR3 length: 16 residues. The CDR3 here is CARGARNSGTNEKLFF. The CDR3 region has the DNA TGTGCCAGGGGGGCTCGGAACTCGGGAACGAATGAAAAACTGTTTTTT. Full variable domain (rest looked up from reference TRBV7-9 and TRBJ1-4): DTGVSQNPRHKITKRGQNVTFRCDPISEHNRLYWYRQTLGQGPEFLTYFQNEAQLEKSRLLSDRFSAERPKGSFSTLEIQRTEQGDSAMYLCARGARNSGTNEKLFFGSGTQLSVL.

Ten or more counts support this clonotype. This chain uses TRBV5-1 with TRBJ2-1; a weak D match, TRBD2 (6 bases). Germline values: CDR1 SGHRS, CDR2 YFSETQ. This CDR3 contains 15 residues. The V end lost 2 bases, the J end lost 10 bases, and 19 bases lay between the germline ends. The CDR3, as DNA: TGCGCCAGCAGCTTAGGCGGGACGGCCAATCTGGAGCAGTTCTTC. Translated, it gives CASSLGGTANLEQFF.

There are many counts of this clonotype. The chain employs TRBV25-1 and TRBJ2-5; D might be TRBD1 or TRBD2, each matching 5 bases. CDR3 length: 15 residues. Germline CDR1 MGHDK, CDR2 SYGVNS. The V and J ends lost 2 bases and 1 base respectively, with 11 bases between them. This chain's CDR3 is CASSEEGRTQETQYF. DNA for the CDR3: TGTGCCAGCAGTGAAGAGGGACGGACCCAAGAGACCCAGTACTTC. The variable domain in full, completed from reference TRBV25-1 and TRBJ2-5, reads EADIYQTPRYLVIGTGKKITLECSQTMGHDKMYWYQQDPGMELHLIHYSYGVNSTEKGDLSSESTVSRIRTEHFPLTLESARPSHTSQYLCASSEEGRTQETQYFGPGTRLLVL.

This clonotype was recorded at least ten times. The rearrangement links TRBV29-1 to TRBJ2-1; D is undetermined. V gave up 4 bases and J gave up 2 bases, with 9 bases separating them. The CDR3 has 13 amino acids. Germline CDR1 SQVTM, CDR2 ANQGSEA. In DNA form, the CDR3 reads TGCAGCGTTGGGCTGACTGCCTACAATGAGCAGTTCTTC. This sequence encodes CSVGLTAYNEQFF.

There are a few counts of this clonotype. The V and J genes are TRBV6-5 and TRBJ2-6; D is ambiguous. V dropped 3 bases and J dropped 4 bases, with 7 bases sitting between them. The CDR3 sequence is 14 residues long. Germline-derived CDR1 and CDR2 are MNHEY and SVGAGI. The CDR3: CASSYIRGANVLTF. The DNA of the CDR3 is TGTGCCAGCAGTTATATAAGGGGGGCCAACGTCCTGACTTTC.

This clonotype appeared a few times. V is TRBV11-1 and J is TRBJ2-1, with 14 nucleotides matching TRBD2. Germline trimming cut 5 bases from V and 9 bases from J; bases unmatched to any gene: 12. Germline CDR1 is SGHAT and CDR2 is FQDESV (reference sequence). The CDR3 contains 17 residues. This CDR3 reads CASSPDPGLAGVGEQFF. DNA for the CDR3: TGTGCCAGCAGCCCAGATCCGGGACTAGCGGGGGTGGGTGAGCAGTTCTTC.

In its sample, this clonotype was seen many times. J is TRBJ2-5 and V is TRBV7-9; TRBD1 is a possible D gene (5 bases). Trimming took off 2 bases at V and 2 bases at J, with 15 bases between the two ends. Germline CDR1 and CDR2: SEHNR and FQNEAQ (reference sequence). The CDR3 totals 16 residues. The chain's CDR3 is CASSLPMGQKQETQYF. CDR3 DNA sequence: TGTGCCAGCAGCTTACCCATGGGGCAGAAACAAGAGACCCAGTACTTC.

The table lists this clonotype with many counts. The chain carries TRBV12-3 or TRBV12-4 and TRBJ2-5, with TRBD2 matching over 13 bases. V trimming: 7 bases; J trimming: 5 bases; junction bases outside the gene matches: 4. CDR3 length equals 14 residues. The CDR3 sequence: CASTQLAGGETQYF. CDR3 bases: TGTGCCAGCACCCAACTAGCGGGAGGGGAGACCCAGTACTTC.

The genes are TRBV9 and TRBJ2-1; TRBD2 matches 12 bases. V was clipped by 0 bases and J by 7 bases; unmatched bases: 8. The V gene's germline CDR1 is SGDLS and CDR2 YYNGEE. This CDR3 region has 17 residues. Written as DNA, the CDR3 is TGTGCCAGCAGCGTAGCTACAGGGACTAGCGGGTATAATGAGCAGTTCTTC. Protein: CASSVATGTSGYNEQFF.

This clonotype was picked up a small number of times. The rearrangement links TRBV9 to TRBJ1-5, with 11 bases matching TRBD1. CDR1 and CDR2 (germline): SGDLS, YYNGEE. V gave up 4 bases and J gave up 2 bases; unmatched junction bases: 8. The CDR3 has 17 residues. CDR3 loop: CASSPGQGARGNQPQHF. The CDR3 coding sequence is TGTGCCAGCAGCCCCGGACAGGGGGCGAGGGGCAATCAGCCCCAGCATTTT.

The rearrangement joins TRBV7-2 to TRBJ2-7; unclear D gene. This CDR3 spans 15 amino acids. The ends were cut back, 2 bases at V and 0 bases at J, with 11 bases in the middle. The germline V gene has CDR1 SGHTA and CDR2 FQGNSA. In DNA form, the CDR3 reads TGTGCCAGCAGCTTATTTGGGCTGCCCTCCTACGAGCAGTACTTC. The encoded protein is CASSLFGLPSYEQYF.

This clonotype was counted a few times. The V and J genes are TRBV28 and TRBJ1-2; D perhaps matches TRBD1 (6 bases). In germline, CDR1 is MDHEN, CDR2 SYDVKM. V was cut by 6 bases and J by 4 bases, with 12 bases left in between. The CDR3 contains 13 residues. The CDR3 DNA follows: TGTGCCAGCAGCTGGGACACCCGCTATGGCTACACCTTC. Amino acids: CASSWDTRYGYTF.

The sample holds many counts of this clonotype. The V and J genes are TRBV20-1 and TRBJ1-5; maybe TRBD1 (5 bases). Trimming left V 3 bases short and J 1 base short, with 10 bases between. Per germline, CDR1 DFQATT and CDR2 SNEGSKA (reference sequence). This CDR3 is built from 14 residues. In DNA, the CDR3 is TGCAGTGCTAGCCCCGGGGGGAGCAATCAGCCCCAGCATTTT. Residues: CSASPGGSNQPQHF.

The chain couples TRBV7-9 to TRBJ1-5, with TRBD1 matching 7 bases. V was pared by 6 bases and J by 4 bases, with 12 bases of the junction left unmatched. CDR3 length equals 16 residues. Looked up from germline, CDR1 is SEHNR and CDR2 is FQNEAQ (reference sequence). CDR3 DNA: TGTGCCAGCAGTCGCGGACAGGCCCTCAGTAATCAGCCCCAGCATTTT. Translated: CASSRGQALSNQPQHF.

This clonotype occurred many times. The chain has TRBV6-1 and TRBJ1-2, with D unclear. V shed 1 base and J shed 8 bases, with 14 bases lying between them. This CDR3 has 14 residues. The germline V gene encodes CDR1 MNHNS and CDR2 SASEGT. CDR3 DNA sequence: TGTGCCAGCAGTGAAGAGTGGCAGGTCCTGGGCTACACCTTC. Translating gives CASSEEWQVLGYTF.